The T cell receptor (beta chain) under discussion was sequenced for a study of T cell responses to AZD1222 COVID-19 vaccine. V was trimmed by 5 bases and J by 1 base, leaving 14 bases between them. This CDR3 contains 16 residues. CDR1 and CDR2 (germline): SGHTA, FQGTGA. Measured with immunoSEQ multiplex PCR; TCRdb has only the in-frame clones, and not every one. The sample yields 150,000 to 200,000 clones, approximately 90% seen once. Only a few counts were recorded for this clone. Sequences were derived from peripheral blood, sampled 28 days after the second AZD1222 dose. The clonotype comes from an adult who received the AZD1222 COVID-19 vaccine. The V call is TRBV7-3, the J call TRBJ2-2; D gene uncertain. The CDR3 here is CASSHQSPGNTGELFF. DNA of the CDR3: TGTGCCAGCAGCCACCAATCCCCCGGGAACACCGGGGAGCTGTTTTTT.